This T cell receptor (beta chain) comes out of a study of shared clonotypes between healthy human individuals (dated by TCRdb to 2018 to 2020). General notes on the study: The cohort included a few men and two women between 18 and 49 years of age. For each donor, CD4 naive and CD4 memory were each run on three plates, CD8 naive on two plates, and CD8 memory on one plate. Blood TCR repertoires of about five healthy adults were deeply sequenced to estimate repertoire size and the extent of clonotype sharing between individuals. To increase sequencing depth and limit assay-specific biases, TCR repertoire library preparation and sequencing were carried out by different laboratories using diverse techniques. Between about 0.85 and 9.5 billion PBMCs per donor were obtained by leukapheresis. Overall results and qualifications from the work: Estimated clonotype richness was generally larger for naive than for memory subsets. Incomplete sequencing was indicated by rarefaction of sorted-subset datasets, despite the large sequencing depth. The genetic and exposure-history diversity represented was limited by the small number of donors. Sampling was limited to blood, and TCR repertoires in tissue likely differ from TCR repertoires in blood. Based on pairwise subsampling, the degree of clonotype sharing among donors was expected to be affected by sequencing depth. Sharing across four donors was observed for around 5% of naive CD4, 3.5% of naive CD8, about 2.3% of memory CD4, and 0.4% of memory CD8 clonotypes. Compared with non-shared clonotypes, clonotypes shared by all four sorted-subset donors had higher generation probabilities.

Donors were healthy HIV-negative adults with no recently reported acute infections or vaccinations. Only Caucasian adults living in Nashville, Tennessee, USA were represented among the donors. Magnetic negative selection was used to enrich CD4+ T cells, after which naive cells were positively selected on CD45RA and the negative fraction became the memory subset. Blood was obtained by leukapheresis, after which PBMCs were separated by Ficoll-Histopaque density gradient centrifugation and cryopreserved in liquid nitrogen vapor phase. Analytical flow cytometry was used to check the purity and quantity of each magnetically sorted T cell population. Genomic DNA was isolated from every sorted fraction and measured by UV absorbance on a Nanodrop 2000c. Using the deep immunoSEQ assay, multiplex PCR amplified TCR CDR3 regions from genomic DNA. Extracted genomic DNA from each cell subset was distributed evenly across all wells of several immunoSEQ 96-well plates, and each plate was treated as a replicate. For sorted subsets, 150 to 200 ng genomic DNA, equal to about 30,000 T cell genomes, was loaded into each replicate PCR. Purified libraries were measured with a Qubit 3.0 fluorometer, size-checked on a Bioanalyzer 2100, and measured again with the KAPA Library Quantification kit. A separate single-read 150-cycle Illumina NextSeq 550 flow cell was used to sequence each immunoSEQ 96-well plate. The authors' pipeline ran thus. Because the immunoSEQ output held only junctional sequences and lacked quality scores, the filtering could not match the filtering applied to full-length reads. Sequences were annotated with PyIR, a Python wrapper for IgBLAST v1.9, and V/J genes and CDR3 were assigned using IMGT germline references. Reads with weak V/J assignments (E-value above 1e-6), missing CDR3, stop codons, out-of-frame junctions, or ambiguous translated residues were removed. V3J clonotypes were defined by identical inferred V gene, J gene, and CDR3 amino acid sequence. To compute the percentage overlap between repertoires, the number of shared unique clonotypes was divided by the size of the smaller repertoire. Richness of each repertoire was evaluated using RTK rarefaction, the Chao1 estimator, and Recon v2.1 estimates of unobserved clonotypes. OLGA was used to compute generation probabilities for all TCRbeta clonotypes that the gDNA method yielded from a handful of donors. Here the immuneACCESS table is served through TCRdb, limited to in-frame sequences with V and J called. Missing clones are a known gap in these copies; in checked studies unresolved V genes cover under half, and the rest lacks a known reason. D and trimming were read from the DNA, whereas the V and J calls and clone size are those reported in that table. The sample table records approximately 2,000,000 clones; just under 95% of these occur just once. The ten largest clones represent 0.3% to 0.45% of the sample.

Worth noting for this clone: Its antigen is not yet known. Per-base quality was not reported, and no clone a single base away is much larger than it.

Germline trimming amounts to 3 bases on V and 1 base on J, with 6 as the count of junction bases outside the gene matches. CDR1 and CDR2, per the germline V gene, are SGHRS and YFSETQ. From the cysteine up to the phenylalanine, the CDR3 has a length of 17 residues. CDR3 DNA is the only sequence kept; it has 51 bases, read in frame from the first base. This TCR came from a man between 18 and 29 years old in good health. Some clones in this sample may be carry-over from other donors' samples. The sequence joins TRBV5-1 to TRBJ2-1, with 11 middle bases fitting TRBD2. The specimen was naive CD4+ T cells from PBMCs. Read against the paper, the sample's cell subset or site label means: CD45RA+ positively selected. The nucleotide sequence reads as follows: TGCGCCAGCAGCTCTAATAGCGGGAGGGGGTCCTACAATGAGCAGTTCTTC. Protein translation: CASSSNSGRGSYNEQFF. Where the CDR3 stops, the reference TRBV5-1 and TRBJ2-1 genes take over; the full variable domain is KAGVTQTPRYLIKTRGQQVTLSCSPISGHRSVSWYQQTPGQGLQFLFEYFSETQRNKGNFPGRFSGRQFSNSRSEMNVSTLELGDSALYLCASSSNSGRGSYNEQFFGPGTRLTVL.